This T cell receptor beta chain was profiled in a study of T-cell reconstitution after alpha-beta-depleted transplantation in children. The authors prepared the TCRbeta library with unique molecular identifiers. TCRdb reanalysed the PCR reads using MiXCR and keeps one entry per CDR3 protein. The sample holds around 87,000 distinct CDR3 sequences, roughly 8% seen once. The CDR3 has 17 residues. J gave up 2 bases and V 1 base, and 6 bases lay outside the gene matches. Germline V lookup: CDR1 SGHTA, CDR2 FQGNSA. This clonotype was seen repeatedly, ten times or more. This clonotype originated in a human donor who donated a stem cell graft to a child with congenital amegakaryocytic thrombocytopenia. The source material was PBMCs from the stem cell graft donor, sampled from the stem cell graft. The V gene is TRBV7-2, the J gene TRBJ2-1; 9 positions match TRBD1. The CDR3 here is CASSLVSGTGPYNEQFF. Written as DNA, the CDR3 is TGTGCCAGCAGCTTAGTTTCCGGGACAGGGCCCTACAATGAGCAGTTCTTC.